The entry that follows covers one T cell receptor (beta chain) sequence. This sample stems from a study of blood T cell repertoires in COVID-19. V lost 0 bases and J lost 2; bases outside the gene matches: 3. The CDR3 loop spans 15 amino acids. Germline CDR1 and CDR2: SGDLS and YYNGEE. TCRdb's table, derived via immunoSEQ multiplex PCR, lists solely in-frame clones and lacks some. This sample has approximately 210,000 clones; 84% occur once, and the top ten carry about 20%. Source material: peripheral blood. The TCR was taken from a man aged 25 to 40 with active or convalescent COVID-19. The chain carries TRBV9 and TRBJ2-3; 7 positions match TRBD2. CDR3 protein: CASSVASGNTDTQYF. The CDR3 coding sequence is TGTGCCAGCAGCGTAGCTAGCGGAAACACAGATACGCAGTATTTT.